Listed below are T cell receptor beta chains from one sample, sequenced in a study of shared clonotypes between healthy human individuals. Generated by immunoSEQ multiplex PCR, the TCRdb table keeps only in-frame clones and is missing some. The sample includes about 2.5 million clones, less than 95% of them seen just once. The sequencing input was naive CD4+ T cells from PBMCs. These TCRs come from a man between 18 and 29 years old in good health. Some clones in this sample may be carry-over from other donors' samples. Both conserved end residues are part of each CDR3. A D gene is named only where the DNA matches it firmly. Only part of the rows carry a size: once, few, many, or a class if the clone is expanded.

V gene	J gene	D gene	clone size	CDR3 DNA	CDR3 protein
TRBV4-2	TRBJ2-7	TRBD1	-	TGTGCCAGCAGCCAAATCGGACAGGGCTATCCCTACGAGCAGTACTTC	CASSQIGQGYPYEQYF
TRBV11-1	TRBJ2-1	TRBD2	-	TGTGCCAGCACCAGGGAGGGCCCATACAATGAGCAGTTCTTC	CASTREGPYNEQFF
TRBV19	TRBJ1-5	-	-	TGTGCCAGTAGTTACTTGGGTGGCCAGCCCCAGCATTTT	CASSYLGGQPQHF
TRBV6-5	TRBJ1-2	-	-	TGTGCCAGCAGAGGGGGGGACTATGGCTACACCTTC	CASRGGDYGYTF
TRBV7-9	TRBJ2-5	TRBD2	-	TGTGCCAGCAGCTTCCTTCAGGTAGCGGGGACAGAGACCCAGTACTTC	CASSFLQVAGTETQYF
TRBV9	TRBJ2-7	TRBD1	once	TGTGCCAGCAGCGTAGGACGGACAGGGAGATACGAGCAGTACTTC	CASSVGRTGRYEQYF
TRBV5-6	TRBJ2-3	-	once	TGTGCCAGCAGCTTGGTACCGATGGCGGGTCCGCAGTATTTT	CASSLVPMAGPQYF
TRBV10-3	TRBJ2-7	TRBD1	-	TGTGCCATCAGGGAGTCAGGGGGCCTCGACTACGAGCAGTACTTC	CAIRESGGLDYEQYF
TRBV18	TRBJ2-1	TRBD2	-	TGTGCCAGCTCAGCTATCGCGGGAGCCGGTAATGAGCAGTTCTTC	CASSAIAGAGNEQFF
TRBV7-2	TRBJ2-3	-	-	TGTGCCAGCAGCCCCCCGTCGGATACGCAGTATTTT	CASSPPSDTQYF
TRBV6-1	TRBJ2-7	-	-	TGTGCCAGCAGGGCAGCCGCCTACGAGCAGTACTTC	CASRAAAYEQYF
TRBV29-1	TRBJ2-7	TRBD2	-	TGCAGCGTCGCCCCCGGGACGGAGAATAGCGGGAGGCCCTTTAGGGAGCAGTACTTC	CSVAPGTENSGRPFREQYF
TRBV4-2	TRBJ2-7	-	-	TGTGCCAGCAGCCAAGATTTAGACGGAAAATACGAGCAGTACTTC	CASSQDLDGKYEQYF
TRBV4-2	TRBJ2-7	TRBD1	-	TGTGCCAGCAGCCATAAGCCGGGACAGGGAGGCGAGCAGTACTTC	CASSHKPGQGGEQYF
TRBV19	TRBJ1-2	-	-	TGTGCCAGTAGTTGGACTGCAGCTAACTATGGCTACACCTTC	CASSWTAANYGYTF
TRBV29-1	TRBJ1-4	-	-	TGCAGCGTTGGCAGCCTTAATGAAAAACTGTTTTTT	CSVGSLNEKLFF
TRBV9	TRBJ2-5	-	-	TGTGCCAGCAGCGCGAGTGGTCAAGAGACCCAGTACTTC	CASSASGQETQYF
TRBV4-3	TRBJ2-7	TRBD2	-	TGCGCCAGCAGCCCTACCGGGACTAGCGGGAGTTACGAGCAGTACTTC	CASSPTGTSGSYEQYF
TRBV6-6	TRBJ1-2	-	once	TGTGCCAGCAGGGCCGGGGACTATGGCTACACCTTC	CASRAGDYGYTF
TRBV6-5	TRBJ1-2	TRBD1	-	TGTGCCGGCAGTTCTCGGGGACAGGGCTATCCGTATGGCTACACCTTC	CAGSSRGQGYPYGYTF
TRBV29-1	TRBJ1-5	-	-	TGCAGCGCAATATCTACTAAACGGGGTCAGCCCCAGCATTTT	CSAISTKRGQPQHF
TRBV11-2	TRBJ2-2	-	-	TGTGCCAGCAGCTTCGGTTGGCAGGGGGAGGCCGGGGAGCTGTTTTTT	CASSFGWQGEAGELFF
TRBV11-3	TRBJ2-7	-	-	TGTGCCAGCAGCTTAGATCCCAGGAGTTACTCCTACGAGCAGTACTTC	CASSLDPRSYSYEQYF
TRBV6-5	TRBJ1-4	-	-	TGTGCCAGCAGTTATTGGCAGGGCAAAGAAAAACTGTTTTTT	CASSYWQGKEKLFF
TRBV9	TRBJ2-3	-	-	TGTGCCAGCAGCCCAAGACCTAGCACAGATACGCAGTATTTT	CASSPRPSTDTQYF
TRBV5-6	TRBJ2-4	-	-	TGTGCCAGCAGCCTAGGGACTCGCCGGGACATTCAGTACTTC	CASSLGTRRDIQYF
TRBV2	TRBJ2-7	-	-	TGTGCCAGCAGTGAAGACGGCCCCTTTTTTTACGAGCAGTACTTC	CASSEDGPFFYEQYF
TRBV5-1	TRBJ2-7	-	-	TGCGCCAGCAGCTTGGGCCGGGATGGGTCCTACGAGCAGTACTTC	CASSLGRDGSYEQYF
TRBV28	TRBJ2-7	TRBD1	-	TGTGCCAGCTCACCCGGGACAGCGACGTCCTACGAGCAGTACTTC	CASSPGTATSYEQYF
TRBV7-9	TRBJ2-3	-	-	TGTGCCAGCAGCTTAGCGGGAGCGGCAGATACGCAGTATTTT	CASSLAGAADTQYF
TRBV5-1	TRBJ2-7	-	-	TGCGCCAGCAGCTTCCAGGATAACTCCTACGAGCAGTACTTC	CASSFQDNSYEQYF
TRBV6-1	TRBJ1-5	-	-	TGTGCCAGCAGTGAGGCACTCCGCGGGCCCCAGCATTTT	CASSEALRGPQHF
TRBV29-1	TRBJ2-3	TRBD2	few	TGCAGCGTTGTGGAGACTAGCGGCCTCACAGATACGCAGTATTTT	CSVVETSGLTDTQYF
TRBV5-1	TRBJ2-5	TRBD1	-	TGCGCCAGCAGCTTGGACGACAGGGAACTAGAGACCCAGTACTTC	CASSLDDRELETQYF
TRBV25-1	TRBJ2-7	-	-	TGTGCCAGCAGTGATCGGGCTAGCGCCTACGAGCAGTACTTC	CASSDRASAYEQYF
TRBV6-5	TRBJ2-6	-	-	TGTGCCAGCAGCCCTTATACCTCTGGGGCCAACGTCCTGACTTTC	CASSPYTSGANVLTF
TRBV27	TRBJ2-7	TRBD1	-	TGTGCCAGCAGTTTATGGGCAGGGGGCGGTGAGCAGTACTTC	CASSLWAGGGEQYF
TRBV4-2	TRBJ2-3	-	-	TGTGCCAGCAGCCAAGACAAGGGGCTTAGCTTTTCAGATACGCAGTATTTT	CASSQDKGLSFSDTQYF
TRBV5-1	TRBJ1-2	-	once	TGCGCCAGCAGCTCCCCGTGGGGTAGAGGCTATGGCTACACCTTC	CASSSPWGRGYGYTF
TRBV5-4	TRBJ2-3	-	-	TGTGCCAGCAGCTTGGAAGGCGCGCGCACAGATACGCAGTATTTT	CASSLEGARTDTQYF
TRBV11-3	TRBJ2-1	TRBD2	-	TGTGCCAGCAGCTTAGAGGGACTAGCGGGATACAATGAGCAGTTCTTC	CASSLEGLAGYNEQFF
TRBV16	TRBJ2-7	-	few	TGTGCCAGCAGCCAACGAACAGGGAACGAATACGAGCAGTACTTC	CASSQRTGNEYEQYF
TRBV5-4	TRBJ1-2	TRBD1	-	TGTGCCAGCAGCTTGTGGCAGGGGGTCGATGGCTACACCTTC	CASSLWQGVDGYTF
TRBV30	TRBJ1-4	-	-	TGTGCCTGGAGGAACCCGCTACTGACCAATGAAAAACTGTTTTTT	CAWRNPLLTNEKLFF
TRBV2	TRBJ1-5	-	once	TGTGCCAGCAGTGAGCCTTTTGGTCAGCCCCAGCATTTT	CASSEPFGQPQHF
TRBV7-9	TRBJ2-7	-	-	TGTGCCAGCAGCTTAGTTCAGGGGATTGCGTACGAGCAGTACTTC	CASSLVQGIAYEQYF
TRBV2	TRBJ1-2	-	few	TGTGCCAGCAGTGAGTCGGGACGGGGCTACACCTTC	CASSESGRGYTF
TRBV30	TRBJ2-7	-	-	TGTGCCTGGAAGAGGGGTCCAGGGGACTACGAGCAGTACTTC	CAWKRGPGDYEQYF
TRBV5-4	TRBJ2-5	-	-	TGTGCCAGCAGCTCGACAGACCAAGAGACCCAGTACTTC	CASSSTDQETQYF